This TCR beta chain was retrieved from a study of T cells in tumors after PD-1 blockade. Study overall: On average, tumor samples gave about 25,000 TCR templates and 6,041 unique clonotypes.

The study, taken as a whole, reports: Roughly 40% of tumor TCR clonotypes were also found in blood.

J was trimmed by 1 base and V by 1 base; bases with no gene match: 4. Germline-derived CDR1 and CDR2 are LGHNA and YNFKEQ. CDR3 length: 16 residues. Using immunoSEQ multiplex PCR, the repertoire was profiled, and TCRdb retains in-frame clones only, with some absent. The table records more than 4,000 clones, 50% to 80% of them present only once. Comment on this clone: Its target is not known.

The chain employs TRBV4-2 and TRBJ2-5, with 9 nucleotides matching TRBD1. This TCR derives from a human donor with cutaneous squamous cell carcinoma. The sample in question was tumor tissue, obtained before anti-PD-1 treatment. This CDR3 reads CASSQGQGGVQETQYF. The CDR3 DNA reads TGTGCCAGCAGCCAAGGACAGGGGGGGGTCCAAGAGACCCAGTACTTC.